This T cell receptor beta chain was captured in a study of response to subunit inactivated influenza vaccine. Findings and limits, study-wide: Authors suggested that a seasonal influenza vaccination recruits few new T cells each time.

Worth noting for this clonotype: Its antigen is currently unknown.

The V end was cut by 5 bases, the J end by 6 bases, with 14 bases between. Per germline, CDR1 SGHVS and CDR2 FQNEAQ. This CDR3 is 14 amino acids long. TCRdb re-analysed the RT-PCR reads in MiXCR, keeping a single row per CDR3 protein. The sample lists roughly 160,000 distinct CDR3 sequences; 11% were seen once. Sample: non-naive T cells sorted from PBMCs, taken around seven weeks after vaccination. The TCR was taken from a man aged 45-65 years who received an inactivated influenza vaccine. The chain joins TRBV7-8 to TRBJ2-1, with D perhaps TRBD1 or TRBD2 (5 bases each). The CDR3 region has the DNA TGTGCCAGCAGCCCAAGGCTGGGGGTCAATGAGCAGTTCTTC. Its protein is CASSPRLGVNEQFF.